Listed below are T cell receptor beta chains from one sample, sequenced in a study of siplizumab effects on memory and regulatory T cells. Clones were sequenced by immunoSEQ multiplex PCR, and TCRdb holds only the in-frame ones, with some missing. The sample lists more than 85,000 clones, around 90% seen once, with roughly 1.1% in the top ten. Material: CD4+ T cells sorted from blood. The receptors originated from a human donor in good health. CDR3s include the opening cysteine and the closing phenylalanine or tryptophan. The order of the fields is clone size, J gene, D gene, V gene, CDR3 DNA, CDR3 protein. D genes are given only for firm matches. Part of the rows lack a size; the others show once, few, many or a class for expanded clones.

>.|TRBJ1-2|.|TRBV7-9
TGTGCCAGCGGCCAGGATTATGGCTACACCTTC
CASGQDYGYTF
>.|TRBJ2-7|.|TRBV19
TGTGCCAGTAGTATGCTCCAATCCTACGAGCAGTACTTC
CASSMLQSYEQYF
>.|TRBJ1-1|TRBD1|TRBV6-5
TGTGCCAGCAGTTGGGGACAGAGGACTGAAGCTTTCTTT
CASSWGQRTEAFF
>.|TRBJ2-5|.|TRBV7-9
TGTGCCAGCATCTTGACTCAAGTACAAGAGACCCAGTACTTC
CASILTQVQETQYF
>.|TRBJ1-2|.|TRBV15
TGTGCCACCAGCAGAGCTGTGTGGGGGGAAGACTATGGCTACACCTTC
CATSRAVWGEDYGYTF
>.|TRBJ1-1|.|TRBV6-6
TGTGCCAGCAAGGCCGAGGACACTGAAGCTTTCTTT
CASKAEDTEAFF
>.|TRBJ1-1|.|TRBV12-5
TGTGCTAGTGCTCGCGGAACTACCTCACGGGGGACAACCATGAACACTGAAGCTTTCTTT
CASARGTTSRGTTMNTEAFF
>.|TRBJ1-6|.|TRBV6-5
TGTGCCAGCAGCAAACAGAAGGCCAATTCACCCCTCCACTTT
CASSKQKANSPLHF
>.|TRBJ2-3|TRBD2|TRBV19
TGTGCCAGCCAAGGGACTAGCGGGAGTAGGTATACGCAGTATTTT
CASQGTSGSRYTQYF
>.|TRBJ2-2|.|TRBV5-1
TGCGCCAGCAGCTCCACACGTCGGACAGCGATCACGAACACCGGGGAGCTGTTTTTT
CASSSTRRTAITNTGELFF
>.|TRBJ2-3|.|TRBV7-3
TGTGCCAGCAGCCCCACAGGGTCCTGGACAGATACGCAGTATTTT
CASSPTGSWTDTQYF
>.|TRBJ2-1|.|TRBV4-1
TGCGCCAGCAGCCAAGAAGCTAGGCGGAATGAGCAGTTCTTC
CASSQEARRNEQFF
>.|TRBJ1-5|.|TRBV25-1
TGTGCCAGCAGTGGAGGGGGGCGGCAGCCCCAGCATTTT
CASSGGGRQPQHF
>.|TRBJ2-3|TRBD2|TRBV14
TGTGCCAGCAGCCAAGTTGCGGGAGGTCGCACAGATACGCAGTATTTT
CASSQVAGGRTDTQYF
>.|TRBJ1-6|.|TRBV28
TGTGCCAGCAGTTCTAACTTAAAATCACCCCTCCACTTT
CASSSNLKSPLHF
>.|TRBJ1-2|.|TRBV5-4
TGTGCCAGCAGCCCTGGGGGGGCGCTAAAGAATCAAGGGTATGGCTACACCTTC
CASSPGGALKNQGYGYTF
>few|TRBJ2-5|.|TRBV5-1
TGCGCCAGCAGCCTGAGACAGCATCAAGAGACCCAGTACTTC
CASSLRQHQETQYF
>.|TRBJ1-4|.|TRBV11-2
TGTGCCAGCAGCCATCCCCTCCTTACAGCCGGTTGGGAAAAACTGTTTTTT
CASSHPLLTAGWEKLFF
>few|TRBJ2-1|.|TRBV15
TGTGCCACCAGCAGAGAGAGGGCCAGGGTGAGGTACAATGAGCAGTTCTTC
CATSRERARVRYNEQFF
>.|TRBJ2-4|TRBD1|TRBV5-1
TGCGCCAGCAGCTTTCTCTCAAAGGACAGGGGGCTTGGAGCCAAAAACATTCAGTACTTC
CASSFLSKDRGLGAKNIQYF
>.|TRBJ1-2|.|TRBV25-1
TGTGCCAGCAGTAGACAAGACACCTATGGCTACACCTTC
CASSRQDTYGYTF
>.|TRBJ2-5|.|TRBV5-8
TGTGCCAGCAGCTTGGAAGGATCCCAGTACTTC
CASSLEGSQYF